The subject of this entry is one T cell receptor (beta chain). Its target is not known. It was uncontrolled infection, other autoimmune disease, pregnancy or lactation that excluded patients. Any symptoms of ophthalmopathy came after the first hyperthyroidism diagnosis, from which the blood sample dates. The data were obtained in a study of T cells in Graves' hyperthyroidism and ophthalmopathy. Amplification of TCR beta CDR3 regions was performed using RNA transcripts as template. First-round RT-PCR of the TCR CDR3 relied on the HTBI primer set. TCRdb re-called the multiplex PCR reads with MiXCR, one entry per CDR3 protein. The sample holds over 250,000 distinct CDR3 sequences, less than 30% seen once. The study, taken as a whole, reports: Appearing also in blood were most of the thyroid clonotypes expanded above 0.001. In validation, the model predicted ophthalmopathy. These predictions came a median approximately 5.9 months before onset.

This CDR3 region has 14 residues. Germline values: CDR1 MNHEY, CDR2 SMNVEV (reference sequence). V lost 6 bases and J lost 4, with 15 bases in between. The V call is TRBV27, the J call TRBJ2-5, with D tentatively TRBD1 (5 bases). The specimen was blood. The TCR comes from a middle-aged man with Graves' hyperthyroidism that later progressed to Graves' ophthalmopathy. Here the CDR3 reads CASSLLAGLETQYF. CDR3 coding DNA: TGTGCCAGCAGCTTGCTCGCAGGGTTAGAGACCCAGTACTTC.